The rows below give T cell receptor beta chains drawn from one sample of a study of blood T cell repertoires in COVID-19. The table came from immunoSEQ multiplex PCR; TCRdb's copy has only in-frame clones and leaves some out. Of a few hundred thousand clones listed, approximately 88% are singletons. Sequences were obtained from peripheral blood. The receptors were sampled from a woman aged 45-60 years with active or convalescent COVID-19. Both conserved end residues are part of each CDR3.

j_call v_call cdr3_aa
TRBJ2-7 TRBV7-9 CASSSGTGEYEQYF
TRBJ1-2 TRBV7-9 CASSLAGTGTPGYTF
TRBJ2-7 TRBV7-8 CASSLNLWTNSYEQYF
TRBJ1-4 TRBV4-3 CASSQDHNRATELFF
TRBJ2-2 TRBV10-3 CAISESGGTGELFF
TRBJ1-5 TRBV6-5 CASSYFPTGDQPQHF
TRBJ1-2 TRBV18 CASSPPVGGPYGYTF
TRBJ2-5 TRBV5-4 CASSTPGQGEETQYF
TRBJ1-2 TRBV3-1/TRBV3-2 CASRLKQGNYGYTF
TRBJ2-1 TRBV28 CASTLGTGWDNEQFF
TRBJ2-3 TRBV18 CASSVTSYADTQYF
TRBJ2-1 TRBV28 CASNPSGRAYNEQFF
TRBJ1-1 TRBV9 CASSVETWGGGTEAFF
TRBJ1-3 TRBV7-6 CASSLGAGNTIYF
TRBJ2-5 TRBV7-8 CASSLAPTSGSSRETQYF
TRBJ2-7 TRBV18 CASSPGTGSREQYF
TRBJ2-1 TRBV28 CASSSWTGGEFF
TRBJ1-2 TRBV28 CASSFPGESYGYTF
TRBJ2-7 TRBV27 CASSSGGISYEQYF
TRBJ1-1 TRBV28 CASSSPGGQNTEAFF
TRBJ2-7 TRBV29-1 CSVESGGLAEYEQYF
TRBJ2-1 TRBV10-3 CAISERTEQFF
TRBJ2-1 TRBV30 CAWSAVIGGSTRNSPNEQFF
TRBJ1-2 TRBV25-1 CASSERLIDGYTF
TRBJ2-7 TRBV11-2 CASSGPGTSGSYEQYF
TRBJ2-1 TRBV5-1 CASSFLDRAYNEQFF
TRBJ2-2 TRBV19 CASSVLGGASTGELFF
TRBJ1-1 TRBV30 CAWIGNLRGAFF
TRBJ2-2 TRBV4-3 CASSQAGTTNTGELFF
TRBJ2-7 TRBV11-2 CASSLIGHYEQYF
TRBJ2-7 TRBV10-3 CAISPGLAGSEQYF